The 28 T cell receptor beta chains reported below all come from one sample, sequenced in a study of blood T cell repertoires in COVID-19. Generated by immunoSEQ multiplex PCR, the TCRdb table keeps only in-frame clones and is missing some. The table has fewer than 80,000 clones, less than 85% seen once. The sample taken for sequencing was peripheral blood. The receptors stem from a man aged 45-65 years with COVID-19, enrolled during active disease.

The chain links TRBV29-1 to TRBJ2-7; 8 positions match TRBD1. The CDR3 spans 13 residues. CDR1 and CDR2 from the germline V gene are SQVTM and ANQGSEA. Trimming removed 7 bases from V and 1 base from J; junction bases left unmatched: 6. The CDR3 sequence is CSAAGQGSYEQYF. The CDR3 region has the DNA TGCAGCGCCGCTGGACAGGGTTCCTACGAGCAGTACTTC.

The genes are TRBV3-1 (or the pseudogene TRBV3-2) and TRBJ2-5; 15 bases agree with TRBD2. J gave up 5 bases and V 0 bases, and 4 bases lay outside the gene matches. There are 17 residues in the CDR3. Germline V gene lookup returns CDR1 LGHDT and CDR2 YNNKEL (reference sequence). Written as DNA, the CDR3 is TGTGCCAGCAGCCAAGATGGACTAGCGGGGGGGCTTGAGACCCAGTACTTC. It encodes CASSQDGLAGGLETQYF.

The CDR3 is CASSLGQGRGNTIYF. The CDR3 DNA reads TGTGCCAGCAGCTTAGGTCAGGGTAGGGGAAACACCATATATTTT. The chain has TRBV7-8 and TRBJ1-3; tentatively, D is TRBD1 (5 bases). The CDR3 sequence is 15 residues long. Trimming removed 1 base at V and 4 bases at J, with 11 bases between. CDR1 and CDR2 from the germline V gene are SGHVS and FQNEAQ.

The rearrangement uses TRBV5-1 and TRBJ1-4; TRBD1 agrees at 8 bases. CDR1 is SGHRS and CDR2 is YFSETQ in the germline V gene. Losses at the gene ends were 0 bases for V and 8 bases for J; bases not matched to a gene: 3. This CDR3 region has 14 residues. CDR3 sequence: CASSLGQGNEKLFF. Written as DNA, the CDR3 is TGCGCCAGCAGCTTGGGACAGGGGAACGAAAAACTGTTTTTT.

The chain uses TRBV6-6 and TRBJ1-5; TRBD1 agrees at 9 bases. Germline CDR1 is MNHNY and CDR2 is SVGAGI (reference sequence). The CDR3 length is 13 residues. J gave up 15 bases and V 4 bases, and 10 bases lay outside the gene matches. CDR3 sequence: CASSSPRDRVRHF. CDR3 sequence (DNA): TGTGCCAGCAGTTCCCCCCGGGACAGGGTTAGGCATTTT.

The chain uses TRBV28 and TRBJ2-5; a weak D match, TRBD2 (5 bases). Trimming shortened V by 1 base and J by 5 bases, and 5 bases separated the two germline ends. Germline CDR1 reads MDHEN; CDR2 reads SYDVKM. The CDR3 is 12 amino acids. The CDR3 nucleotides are TGTGCCAGCAGTTTATCGGGGGAGACCCAGTACTTC. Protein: CASSLSGETQYF.

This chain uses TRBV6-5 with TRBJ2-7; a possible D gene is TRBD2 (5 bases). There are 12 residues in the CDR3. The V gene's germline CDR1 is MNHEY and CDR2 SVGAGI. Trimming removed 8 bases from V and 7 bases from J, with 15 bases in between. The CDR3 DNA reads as TGTGCCAGCGGCCGAGAGGGCGGGGAGCAGTACTTC. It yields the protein CASGREGGEQYF.

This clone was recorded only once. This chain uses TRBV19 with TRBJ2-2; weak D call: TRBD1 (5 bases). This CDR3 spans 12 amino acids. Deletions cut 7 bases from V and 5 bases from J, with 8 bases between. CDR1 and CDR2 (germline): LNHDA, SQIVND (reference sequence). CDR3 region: CASTPGTGELFF. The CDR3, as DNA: TGTGCCAGTACCCCAGGGACCGGGGAGCTGTTTTTT.

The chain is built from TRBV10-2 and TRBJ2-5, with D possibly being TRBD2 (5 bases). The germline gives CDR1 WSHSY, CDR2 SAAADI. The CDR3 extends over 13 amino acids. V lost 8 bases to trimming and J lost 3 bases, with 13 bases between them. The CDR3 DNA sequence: TGCGCCAGCCGGACCGGGGTAGAAGAGACCCAGTACTTC. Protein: CASRTGVEETQYF.

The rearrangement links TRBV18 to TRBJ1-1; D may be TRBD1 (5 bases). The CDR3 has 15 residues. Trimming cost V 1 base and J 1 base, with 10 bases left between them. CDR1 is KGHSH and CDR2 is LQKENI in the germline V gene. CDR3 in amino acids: CASSPRGETNTEAFF. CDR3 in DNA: TGTGCCAGCTCACCACGGGGGGAGACGAACACTGAAGCTTTCTTT.

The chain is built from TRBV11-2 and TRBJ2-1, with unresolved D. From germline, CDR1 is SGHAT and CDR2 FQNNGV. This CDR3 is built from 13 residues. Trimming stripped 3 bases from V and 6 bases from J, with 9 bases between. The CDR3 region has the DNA TGTGCCAGCAGCTTGCACAAACGCAATGAGCAGTTCTTC. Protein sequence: CASSLHKRNEQFF.

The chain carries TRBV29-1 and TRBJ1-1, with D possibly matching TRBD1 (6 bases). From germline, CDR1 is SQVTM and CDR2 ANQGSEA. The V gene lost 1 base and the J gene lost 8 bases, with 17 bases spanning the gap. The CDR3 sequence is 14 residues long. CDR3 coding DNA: TGCAGCGTTGAAGGGTTGCGGACAGCCTCAGAAGCTTTCTTT. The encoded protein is CSVEGLRTASEAFF.

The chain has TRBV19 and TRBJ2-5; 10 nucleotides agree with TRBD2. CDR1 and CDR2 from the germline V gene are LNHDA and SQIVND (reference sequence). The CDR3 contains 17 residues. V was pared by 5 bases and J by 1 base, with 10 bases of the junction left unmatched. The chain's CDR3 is CASSSNYQRGGQETQYF. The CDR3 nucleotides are TGTGCCAGTAGTTCCAACTATCAGCGGGGGGGCCAAGAGACCCAGTACTTC.

CDR3 DNA sequence: TGTGCCTGGAGTGTTCCGAACCGACAGGGGGGCAATCAGCCCCAGCATTTT. Encoded protein: CAWSVPNRQGGNQPQHF. The chain employs TRBV30 and TRBJ1-5; the match to TRBD1 covers 9 bases. V gave up 0 bases and J gave up 2 bases; unmatched junction bases: 8. Germline values: CDR1 GTSNPN, CDR2 SVGIG (reference sequence). The CDR3 spans 17 residues.

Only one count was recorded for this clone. The DNA for the CDR3 is TGCGCCAGCAGCCACCCCGTGGGGGGAGGTGGCACCGGGGAGCTGTTTTTT. It translates to CASSHPVGGGGTGELFF. The rearrangement uses TRBV4-1 and TRBJ2-2, with D possibly being TRBD2 (6 bases). V lost 3 bases and J 4 bases, leaving 18 bases between the germline ends. The germline V gene encodes CDR1 MGHRA and CDR2 YSYEKL. CDR3 length equals 17 residues.

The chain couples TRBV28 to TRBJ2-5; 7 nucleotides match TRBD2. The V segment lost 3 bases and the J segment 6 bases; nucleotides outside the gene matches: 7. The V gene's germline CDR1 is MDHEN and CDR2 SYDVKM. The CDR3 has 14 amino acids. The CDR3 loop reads CASSFGGGRKTQYF. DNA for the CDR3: TGTGCCAGCAGTTTTGGGGGGGGGAGAAAGACCCAGTACTTC.

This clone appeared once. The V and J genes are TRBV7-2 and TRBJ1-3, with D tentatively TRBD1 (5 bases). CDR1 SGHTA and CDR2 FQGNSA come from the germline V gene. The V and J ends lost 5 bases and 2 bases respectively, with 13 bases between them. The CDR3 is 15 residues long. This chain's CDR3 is CASSPQGTAGNTIYF. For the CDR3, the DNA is TGTGCCAGCAGCCCTCAGGGTACGGCTGGAAACACCATATATTTT.

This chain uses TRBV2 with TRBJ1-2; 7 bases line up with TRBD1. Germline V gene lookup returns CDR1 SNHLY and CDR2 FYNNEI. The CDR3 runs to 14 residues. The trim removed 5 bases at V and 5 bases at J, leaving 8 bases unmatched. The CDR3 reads CASSPDRNFYGYTF. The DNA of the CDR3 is TGTGCCAGCAGTCCGGACAGGAACTTTTATGGCTACACCTTC.

CDR3 sequence (DNA): TGTGCCAGCAGTTACGGGACAGGGGGCCACGCCTACGAGCAGTACTTC. Protein sequence: CASSYGTGGHAYEQYF. The chain links TRBV6-5 to TRBJ2-7; 12 bases align to TRBD1. The CDR3 covers 16 residues. Germline lookup yields CDR1 MNHEY and CDR2 SVGAGI. Trimming at V came to 2 bases and at J to 2 bases, leaving 4 bases not matched to a gene.

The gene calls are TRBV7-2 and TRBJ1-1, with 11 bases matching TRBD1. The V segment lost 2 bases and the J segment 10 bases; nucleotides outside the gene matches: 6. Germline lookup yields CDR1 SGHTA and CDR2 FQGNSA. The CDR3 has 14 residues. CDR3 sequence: CASSLLGQGARAFF. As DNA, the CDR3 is TGTGCCAGCAGCTTATTAGGACAGGGGGCGAGAGCTTTCTTT. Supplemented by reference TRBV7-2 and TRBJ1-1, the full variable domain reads GAGVSQSPSNKVTEKGKDVELRCDPISGHTALYWYRQSLGQGLEFLIYFQGNSAPDKSGLPSDRFSAERTGGSVSTLTIQRTQQEDSAVYLCASSLLGQGARAFFGQGTRLTVV.

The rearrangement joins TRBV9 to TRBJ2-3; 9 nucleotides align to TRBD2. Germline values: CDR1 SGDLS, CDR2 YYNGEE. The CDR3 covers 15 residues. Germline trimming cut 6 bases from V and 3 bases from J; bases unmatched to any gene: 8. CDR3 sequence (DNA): TGTGCCAGCACATTAGCGGGGGCTGAGACAGATACGCAGTATTTT. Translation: CASTLAGAETDTQYF.

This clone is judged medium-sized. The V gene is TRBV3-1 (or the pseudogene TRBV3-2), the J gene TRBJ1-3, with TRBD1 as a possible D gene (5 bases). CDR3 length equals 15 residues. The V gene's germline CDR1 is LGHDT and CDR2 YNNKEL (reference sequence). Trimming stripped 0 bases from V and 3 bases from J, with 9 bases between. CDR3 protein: CASSQDSQGGNTIYF. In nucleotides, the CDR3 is TGTGCCAGCAGCCAAGATAGCCAGGGTGGAAACACCATATATTTT.

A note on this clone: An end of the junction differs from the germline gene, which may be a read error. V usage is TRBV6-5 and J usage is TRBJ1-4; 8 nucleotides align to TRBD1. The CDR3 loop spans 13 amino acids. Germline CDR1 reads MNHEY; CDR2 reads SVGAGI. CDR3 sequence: CASRQGANEKLFF. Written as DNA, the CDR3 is TGTGCCAGCCGGCAGGGGGCTAACGAAAAACTGTTTTTT.

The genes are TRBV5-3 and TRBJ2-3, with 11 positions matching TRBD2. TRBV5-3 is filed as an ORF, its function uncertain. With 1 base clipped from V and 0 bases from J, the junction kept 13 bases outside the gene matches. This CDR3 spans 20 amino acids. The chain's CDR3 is CARSLIPSGGFLPSTDTQYF. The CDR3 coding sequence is TGTGCCAGAAGCTTGATCCCTAGCGGGGGGTTCCTACCTAGCACAGATACGCAGTATTTT.

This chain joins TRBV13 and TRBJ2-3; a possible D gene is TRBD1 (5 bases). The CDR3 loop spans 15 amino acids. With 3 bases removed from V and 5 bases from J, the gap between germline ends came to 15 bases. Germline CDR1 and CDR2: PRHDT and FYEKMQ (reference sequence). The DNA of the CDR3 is TGTGCCAGCAGCTTTGTGACAGACGCGAAAGATACGCAGTATTTT. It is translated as CASSFVTDAKDTQYF.

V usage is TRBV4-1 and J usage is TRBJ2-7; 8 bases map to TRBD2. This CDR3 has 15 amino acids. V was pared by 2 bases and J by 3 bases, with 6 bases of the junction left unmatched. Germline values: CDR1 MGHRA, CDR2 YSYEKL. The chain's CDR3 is CASSQLAGMGYEQYF. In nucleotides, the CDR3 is TGCGCCAGCAGCCAATTAGCGGGGATGGGCTACGAGCAGTACTTC.

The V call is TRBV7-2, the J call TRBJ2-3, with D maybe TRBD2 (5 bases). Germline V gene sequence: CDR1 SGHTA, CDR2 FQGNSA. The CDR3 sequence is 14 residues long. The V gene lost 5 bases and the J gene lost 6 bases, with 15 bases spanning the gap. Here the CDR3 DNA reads TGTGCCAGCAGCCAACAGATCACGGGGGATACGCAGTATTTT. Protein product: CASSQQITGDTQYF.

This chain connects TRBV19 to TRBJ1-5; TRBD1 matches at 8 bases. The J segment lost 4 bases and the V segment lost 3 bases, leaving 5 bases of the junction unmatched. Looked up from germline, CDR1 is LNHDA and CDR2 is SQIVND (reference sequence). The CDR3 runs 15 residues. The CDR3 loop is CASSMSQGANQPQHF. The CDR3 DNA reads TGTGCCAGTAGTATGAGTCAGGGGGCGAATCAGCCCCAGCATTTT.